Listed below are T cell receptor beta chains from one sample, sequenced in a study of T cells in Graves' hyperthyroidism and ophthalmopathy. TCRdb used MiXCR to reprocess the multiplex PCR reads, holding one entry per CDR3 protein. The sample shows roughly 300,000 distinct CDR3 sequences, 11% to 15% of them seen only once. The material sequenced was blood. These receptors were obtained from a woman between 25 and 40 years old with Graves' hyperthyroidism. Both conserved end residues are part of each CDR3. Each record gives: clone size, V gene, J gene, CDR3 length, CDR3 protein. The size of a clone is reported for some rows only, either as once, few or many, or as a class for expanded clones.

many,TRBV11-2,TRBJ2-5,13,CASSFDREETQYF
few,TRBV15,TRBJ2-1,14,CATSTGDPGGEQFF
many,TRBV20-1,TRBJ2-7,15,CSVPLGGLALGEQYF
-,TRBV5-8,TRBJ2-1,15,CAGSLNSGNYNEQFF
many,TRBV10-3,TRBJ2-7,14,CAISEVETGPEQYF
-,TRBV29-1,TRBJ2-7,13,CSVEGQVFYEQYF
-,TRBV7-2,TRBJ2-3,17,CASSSDRPLASTDTQYF
few,TRBV20-1,TRBJ2-3,15,CSARDDDRGADTQYF
few,TRBV24-1,TRBJ1-5,16,CATTGPRLSGNQPQHF
-,TRBV20-1,TRBJ1-2,14,CSASDVDRNYGYTF
many,TRBV28,TRBJ1-5,19,CASSFGTGDRGPGNQPQHF
few,TRBV6-5,TRBJ1-4,14,CASSSGGANEKLFF
-,TRBV6-2/TRBV6-3,TRBJ2-1,15,CASSYSTSGCYEQFF
-,TRBV7-2,TRBJ1-4,15,CASSLGARGGEKLFF
many,TRBV6-1,TRBJ1-5,13,CATRAGSNQPQHF
many,TRBV5-4,TRBJ2-7,14,CASSFGDSSYEQYF
many,TRBV7-2,TRBJ1-2,13,CASSLAGVYGYTF
-,TRBV20-1,TRBJ2-4,15,CSAHPPGRSKNIQYF
few,TRBV27,TRBJ1-5,14,CASSLARDRRPQHF
few,TRBV4-3,TRBJ2-7,14,CASSPGQASVEQYF
many,TRBV28,TRBJ1-4,16,CASSFGTETTNEKLFF
few,TRBV7-3,TRBJ2-5,13,CASSLGSEETQYF
many,TRBV12-5,TRBJ2-7,10,CASGPPEQYF
many,TRBV3-1,TRBJ2-1,14,CASSQDLTVKWQFF
many,TRBV6-2/TRBV6-3,TRBJ2-7,16,CASSYRSDRGWLEQYF
-,TRBV19,TRBJ1-1,13,CASNRQTSSEAFF
many,TRBV7-2,TRBJ2-5,11,CASSYTETQYF